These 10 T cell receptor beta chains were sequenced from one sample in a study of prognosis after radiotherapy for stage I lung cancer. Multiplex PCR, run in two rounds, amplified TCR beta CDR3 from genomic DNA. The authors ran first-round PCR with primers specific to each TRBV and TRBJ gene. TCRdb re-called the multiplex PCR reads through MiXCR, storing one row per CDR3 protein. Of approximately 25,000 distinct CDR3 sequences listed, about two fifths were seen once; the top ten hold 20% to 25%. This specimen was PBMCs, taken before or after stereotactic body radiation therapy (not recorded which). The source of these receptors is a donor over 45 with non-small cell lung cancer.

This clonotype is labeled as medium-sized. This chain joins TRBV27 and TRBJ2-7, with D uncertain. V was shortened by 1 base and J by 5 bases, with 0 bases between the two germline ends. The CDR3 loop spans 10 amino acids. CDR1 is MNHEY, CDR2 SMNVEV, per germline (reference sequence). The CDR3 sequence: CASSLYEQYF. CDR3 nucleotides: TGTGCCAGCAGTTTATACGAGCAGTACTTC.

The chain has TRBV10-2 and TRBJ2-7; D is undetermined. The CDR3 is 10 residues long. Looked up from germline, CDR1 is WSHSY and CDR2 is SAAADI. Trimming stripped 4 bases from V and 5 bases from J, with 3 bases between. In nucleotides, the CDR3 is TGCGCCAGCAGTGGTCACGAGCAGTACTTC. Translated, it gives CASSGHEQYF.

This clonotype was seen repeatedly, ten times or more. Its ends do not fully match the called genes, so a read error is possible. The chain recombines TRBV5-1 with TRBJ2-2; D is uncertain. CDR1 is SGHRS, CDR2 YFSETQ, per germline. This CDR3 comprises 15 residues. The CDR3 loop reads CASSLGSGRTGELFF. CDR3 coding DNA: TGTGCCAGCAGCTTGGGATCTGGAAGGACCGGGGAGCTGTTTTTT.

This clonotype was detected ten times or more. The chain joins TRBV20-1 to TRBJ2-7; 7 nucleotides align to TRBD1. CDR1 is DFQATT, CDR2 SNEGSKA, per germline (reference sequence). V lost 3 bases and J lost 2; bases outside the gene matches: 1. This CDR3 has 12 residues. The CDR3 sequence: CSARTGTYEQYF. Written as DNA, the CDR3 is TGCAGTGCTAGGACAGGGACCTACGAGCAGTACTTC.

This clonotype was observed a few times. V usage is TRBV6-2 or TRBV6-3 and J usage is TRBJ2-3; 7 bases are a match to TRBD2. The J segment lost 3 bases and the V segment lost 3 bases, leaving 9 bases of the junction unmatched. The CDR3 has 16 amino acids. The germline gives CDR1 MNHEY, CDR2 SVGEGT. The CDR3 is CASSYSAGVGTDTQYF. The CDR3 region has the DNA TGTGCCAGCAGTTATTCGGCGGGAGTGGGGACAGATACGCAGTATTTT.

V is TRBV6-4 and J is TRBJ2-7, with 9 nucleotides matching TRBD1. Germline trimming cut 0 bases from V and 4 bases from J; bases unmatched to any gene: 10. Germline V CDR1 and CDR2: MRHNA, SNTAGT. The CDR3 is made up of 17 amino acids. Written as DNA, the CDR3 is TGTGCCAGCAGTGACTCGGCTCCGGGACAGGGCGAATACGAGCAGTACTTC. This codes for CASSDSAPGQGEYEQYF.

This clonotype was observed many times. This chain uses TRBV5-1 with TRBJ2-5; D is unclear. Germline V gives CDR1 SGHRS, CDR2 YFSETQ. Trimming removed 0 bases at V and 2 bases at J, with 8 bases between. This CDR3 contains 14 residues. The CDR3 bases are TGCGCCAGCAGCTTGGTAGGTTTTCAAGAGACCCAGTACTTC. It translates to CASSLVGFQETQYF.

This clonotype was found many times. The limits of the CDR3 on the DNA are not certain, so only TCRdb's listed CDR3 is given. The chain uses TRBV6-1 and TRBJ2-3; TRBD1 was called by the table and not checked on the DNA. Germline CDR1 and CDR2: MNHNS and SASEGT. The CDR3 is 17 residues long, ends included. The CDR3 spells CASSSSGTGARTDTQYF.

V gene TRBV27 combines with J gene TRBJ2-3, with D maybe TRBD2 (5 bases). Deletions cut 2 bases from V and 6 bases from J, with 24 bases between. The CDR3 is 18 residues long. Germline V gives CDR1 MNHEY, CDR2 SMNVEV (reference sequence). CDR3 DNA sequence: TGTGCCAGCAGTTTAGCGGGCAATTCCCTCAGCTCTCGGGATACGCAGTATTTT. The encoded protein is CASSLAGNSLSSRDTQYF.

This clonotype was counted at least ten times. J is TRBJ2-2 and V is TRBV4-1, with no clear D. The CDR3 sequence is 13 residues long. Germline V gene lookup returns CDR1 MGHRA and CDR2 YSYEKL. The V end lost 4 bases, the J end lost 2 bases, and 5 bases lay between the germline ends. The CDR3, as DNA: TGCGCCAGCAGCCGAACAAACACCGGGGAGCTGTTTTTT. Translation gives CASSRTNTGELFF.